The 6 T cell receptor beta chains reported below all come from one sample, sequenced in a study of blood T cell repertoires in COVID-19. Measured with immunoSEQ multiplex PCR; TCRdb has only the in-frame clones, and not every one. The sample carries about 130,000 clones, more than 60% recorded once. The source material was peripheral blood. The receptors shown here come from a woman in her 70s with acute or convalescent COVID-19.

This clone was counted only a few times. The chain combines TRBV24-1 with TRBJ2-3, with a possible D match to TRBD2 (5 bases). Germline CDR1 KGHDR, CDR2 SFDVKD. Trimming cost V 4 bases and J 1 base, with 11 bases left between them. This CDR3 spans 15 amino acids. Here the CDR3 DNA reads TGTGCCACCAGTGAGGCGGTCGGGGGCACAGATACGCAGTATTTT. Translated: CATSEAVGGTDTQYF.

V and J are TRBV11-2 and TRBJ2-7; 7 nucleotides agree with TRBD1. Germline CDR1 SGHAT, CDR2 FQNNGV. CDR3 length equals 15 residues. The trim removed 5 bases at V and 7 bases at J, leaving 14 bases unmatched. The CDR3 loop reads CASSPGTGAWREQYF. DNA of the CDR3: TGTGCCAGCAGCCCCGGAACAGGGGCCTGGAGGGAGCAGTACTTC.

The chain combines TRBV5-1 with TRBJ2-7; 10 positions match TRBD1. CDR1 and CDR2 (germline): SGHRS, YFSETQ. V shed 4 bases, J shed 0 bases, and the junction held 4 bases outside the gene matches. The CDR3 has 15 residues. In DNA, the CDR3 is TGCGCCAGCAGCGCCCGGACAGGGGGCTCCTACGAGCAGTACTTC. Translated: CASSARTGGSYEQYF.

V usage is TRBV7-8 and J usage is TRBJ2-7; 10 bases agree with TRBD1. The J segment lost 4 bases and the V segment lost 1 base, leaving 4 bases of the junction unmatched. The V gene's germline CDR1 is SGHVS and CDR2 FQNEAQ. This CDR3 comprises 15 residues. Here the CDR3 DNA reads TGTGCCAGCAGCTTAGGGGGGACAGGGGATTACGAGCAGTACTTC. It yields the protein CASSLGGTGDYEQYF.

The chain combines TRBV6-6 with TRBJ1-2; TRBD1 aligns across 12 bases. CDR1 is MNHNY and CDR2 is SVGAGI in the germline V gene (reference sequence). The CDR3 is 15 residues long. Germline trimming cut 2 bases from V and 7 bases from J; bases unmatched to any gene: 5. This CDR3 reads CASSYPGQGASGYTF. The CDR3 DNA follows: TGTGCCAGCAGTTACCCGGGACAGGGGGCCAGTGGCTACACCTTC.

The rearrangement links TRBV2 to TRBJ1-6; D perhaps matches TRBD1 (5 bases). The V gene's germline CDR1 is SNHLY and CDR2 FYNNEI. Deletions cut 1 base from V and 7 bases from J, with 8 bases between. The CDR3 has 14 residues. The CDR3 is CASSEVQGNSPLHF. DNA for the CDR3: TGTGCCAGCAGTGAAGTGCAGGGAAATTCACCCCTCCACTTT.